These 30 T cell receptor beta chains were all obtained from the same sample, sequenced in a study of cytomegalovirus exposure and HLA in healthy donors. The PCR made use of 60 Vbeta and 13 Jbeta primers. Produced via immunoSEQ multiplex PCR; TCRdb's table is partial and in-frame only. Of 150,000 to 200,000 clones in the sample, approximately 83% are singletons; the top ten hold about a tenth. The specimen sequenced was PBMCs. The receptors shown here come from a man between 18 and 35 years old in good health and CMV-seropositive.

CDR3 region: CASSLDRGETQYF. CDR3 in DNA: TGTGCCAGCAGCTTGGATCGGGGGGAGACCCAGTACTTC. The V gene is TRBV5-6, the J gene TRBJ2-5, with D possibly matching TRBD2 (6 bases). V lost 0 bases to trimming and J lost 5 bases, with 8 bases between them. The CDR3 sequence is 13 residues long. Germline loops: CDR1 SGHDT, CDR2 YYEEEE.

This chain links TRBV18 with TRBJ1-5; D might be TRBD1 (6 bases). Germline V gene sequence: CDR1 KGHSH, CDR2 LQKENI. V was cut by 4 bases and J by 7 bases, with 8 bases left in between. The CDR3 is 12 amino acids. The CDR3 DNA reads TGTGCCAGCTCACACGGACAGCAGCCCCAGCATTTT. Protein sequence: CASSHGQQPQHF.

The chain combines TRBV30 with TRBJ2-5, with a weak D call TRBD2 (5 bases). This CDR3 contains 13 residues. V was clipped by 1 base and J by 5 bases, with 11 bases between them. Germline V gene lookup returns CDR1 GTSNPN and CDR2 SVGIG (reference sequence). CDR3 DNA sequence: TGTGCCTGGAGTGAAGGGAGCCGGGAGACCCAGTACTTC. It translates to CAWSEGSRETQYF.

This sequence joins TRBV29-1 and TRBJ2-5, with TRBD2 identical over 8 bases. This CDR3 region has 13 residues. V lost 4 bases to trimming and J lost 1 base; unmatched junction nucleotides: 2. Germline CDR1 and CDR2: SQVTM and ANQGSEA. CDR3 residues: CSVAGGPQETQYF. DNA for the CDR3: TGCAGCGTTGCGGGGGGGCCCCAAGAGACCCAGTACTTC.

This clone was counted between two and nine times. The chain uses TRBV14 and TRBJ2-2; 9 bases are shared with TRBD2. After removal of 1 base from V and 5 bases from J, the junction contained 2 bases not matched to a gene. Germline CDR1 and CDR2: SGHDN and FVKESK. The CDR3 has 15 residues. The CDR3 here is CASSQGGGATGELFF. The CDR3 DNA is TGTGCCAGCAGCCAAGGCGGGGGGGCGACCGGGGAGCTGTTTTTT.

The rearrangement uses TRBV7-6 and TRBJ2-1; 10 nucleotides line up with TRBD2. CDR3 size: 18 residues. Trimming at V came to 4 bases and at J to 0 bases, leaving 9 bases not matched to a gene. The germline V gene encodes CDR1 SGHVS and CDR2 FNYEAQ. DNA for the CDR3: TGTGCCAGCAGCTACGAGCTAGCGGGGGCTCCCTCCTACAATGAGCAGTTCTTC. Its translation: CASSYELAGAPSYNEQFF.

This clone was recorded a few times. The chain links TRBV29-1 to TRBJ2-6; D gene unclear. This CDR3 spans 15 amino acids. V lost 7 bases, J lost 0 bases, and 13 bases lay in between. The germline gives CDR1 SQVTM, CDR2 ANQGSEA. CDR3 sequence (DNA): TGCAGCGCCAGAACCGTTCACTCTGGGGCCAACGTCCTGACTTTC. Protein sequence: CSARTVHSGANVLTF.

This chain uses TRBV2 with TRBJ1-5; D is uncertain. The CDR3 has 13 amino acids. CDR1 is SNHLY and CDR2 is FYNNEI in the germline V gene. V dropped 3 bases and J dropped 4 bases, with 7 bases sitting between them. The CDR3 region is CASSDNSNQPQHF. CDR3 DNA: TGTGCCAGCAGTGATAACAGTAATCAGCCCCAGCATTTT.

The chain combines TRBV6-6 with TRBJ2-5; D possibly corresponds to TRBD1 (5 bases). Germline CDR1 and CDR2: MNHNY and SVGAGI (reference sequence). Between the trimmed V and J ends, which lost 5 bases and 2 bases, there was a span of 15 bases. The CDR3 has 15 amino acids. The CDR3 coding sequence is TGTGCCAGCAGTAGCCCGGACATATTACAAGAGACCCAGTACTTC. Translating gives CASSSPDILQETQYF.

The chain couples TRBV7-9 to TRBJ2-3; D not certain. From germline, CDR1 is SEHNR and CDR2 FQNEAQ (reference sequence). The CDR3 has 12 residues. The germline V and J ends were trimmed by 5 bases and 2 bases, with 5 bases remaining between them. The CDR3 coding sequence is TGTGCCAGCAGCCAATCCACAGATACGCAGTATTTT. Its translation: CASSQSTDTQYF.

The chain joins TRBV5-1 to TRBJ2-5; no firm D call. This CDR3 region has 13 residues. In germline, CDR1 is SGHRS, CDR2 YFSETQ. V gave up 0 bases and J gave up 3 bases, with 6 bases separating them. The CDR3 DNA reads TGCGCCAGCAGCTTGGCCGCGAAAGAGACCCAGTACTTC. Encoded protein: CASSLAAKETQYF.

The chain combines TRBV7-7 with TRBJ2-5; D call uncertain. The closer fit of TRBJ2-7 to the DNA end suggests the J call may be wrong. The CDR3 runs 13 residues. Germline loops: CDR1 SSHAT, CDR2 FNYEAQ (reference sequence). CDR3 coding DNA: TGTGCCAGCAGCTTTCAGGTCGGTTACGAGCAGTACTTC. Amino acids: CASSFQVGYEQYF.

This clone was seen a single time. V usage is TRBV6-5 and J usage is TRBJ1-2; TRBD1 might be the D (5 bases). V lost 8 bases and J lost 8, with 21 bases in between. The germline gives CDR1 MNHEY, CDR2 SVGAGI. The CDR3 extends over 14 amino acids. CDR3 residues: CASGGVFGNTGYTF. The CDR3, as DNA: TGTGCCAGCGGGGGGGTATTCGGAAATACGGGCTACACCTTC.

The chain links TRBV7-2 to TRBJ2-3; the D gene is possibly TRBD1 (5 bases). V gave up 3 bases and J gave up 2 bases, with 9 bases separating them. This CDR3 is built from 14 residues. Germline V CDR1 and CDR2: SGHTA, FQGNSA. CDR3: CASSFRGYTDTQYF. In DNA, the CDR3 is TGTGCCAGCAGCTTTAGGGGATACACAGATACGCAGTATTTT.

This chain links TRBV7-2 with TRBJ2-1; 9 bases agree with TRBD2. V dropped 6 bases and J dropped 3; count of bases not matched to a gene: 12. Germline CDR1 SGHTA, CDR2 FQGNSA. The CDR3 sequence is 17 residues long. CDR3 nucleotide sequence: TGTGCCAGCAGGGTCGGGGCGTGGACTAGCGTCTACAATGAGCAGTTCTTC. Translating gives CASRVGAWTSVYNEQFF.

As concerns this clone: Other DNA sequences in this specimen translate into the identical CDR3. The V call is TRBV6-1, the J call TRBJ1-5; D is undetermined. Germline V gene sequence: CDR1 MNHNS, CDR2 SASEGT. The CDR3 is made up of 16 amino acids. Trimming took off 1 base at V and 0 bases at J, with 10 bases between the two ends. For the CDR3, the DNA is TGTGCCAGCAGTGAAGAGTACACCTTTAGCAATCAGCCCCAGCATTTT. It is translated as CASSEEYTFSNQPQHF.

The chain has TRBV4-1 and TRBJ2-7; no clear D gene. The CDR3 is 15 amino acids. With 2 bases removed from V and 1 base from J, the gap between germline ends came to 12 bases. Germline CDR1 is MGHRA and CDR2 is YSYEKL. CDR3 sequence reads: CASSQLATFSYEQYF. The CDR3 DNA sequence: TGCGCCAGCAGCCAATTGGCCACCTTTTCCTACGAGCAGTACTTC.

The V gene is TRBV5-1, the J gene TRBJ2-1; 12 nucleotides align to TRBD2. The ends lost 8 bases at V and 6 bases at J; junction bases unmatched: 6. CDR3 length: 14 amino acids. The germline CDR1 and CDR2 sequences are SGHRS and YFSETQ. The CDR3 spells CASNGLAGPNEQFF. The CDR3 region has the DNA TGCGCCAGTAACGGACTAGCGGGGCCCAATGAGCAGTTCTTC.

The chain combines TRBV9 with TRBJ2-1; D perhaps matches TRBD2 (6 bases). Trimming left V 2 bases short and J 4 bases short, with 7 bases between. Germline V gives CDR1 SGDLS, CDR2 YYNGEE. This CDR3 contains 13 residues. CDR3 coding DNA: TGTGCCAGCAGCGTCGGGACTTACAATGAGCAGTTCTTC. It codes for CASSVGTYNEQFF.

The chain employs TRBV6-5 and TRBJ2-5; D is ambiguous. This CDR3 comprises 12 residues. Germline V CDR1 and CDR2: MNHEY, SVGAGI. The ends were cut back, 2 bases at V and 4 bases at J, with 5 bases in the middle. CDR3 sequence: CASSYPLETQYF. The CDR3 DNA follows: TGTGCCAGCAGTTACCCCCTAGAGACCCAGTACTTC.

V gene TRBV5-4 combines with J gene TRBJ2-3; unclear D gene. Germline CDR1 is SGHNT and CDR2 is YYREEE (reference sequence). CDR3 size: 14 residues. V gave up 4 bases and J gave up 6 bases, with 15 bases separating them. The CDR3 region has the DNA TGTGCCAGCAGCACCATGCTCTCAGTCGATACGCAGTATTTT. Its translation: CASSTMLSVDTQYF. The full variable domain, rest sourced from reference TRBV5-4 and TRBJ2-3, is ETGVTQSPTHLIKTRGQQVTLRCSSQSGHNTVSWYQQALGQGPQFIFQYYREEENGRGNFPPRFSGLQFPNYSSELNVNALELDDSALYLCASSTMLSVDTQYFGPGTRLTVL.

This clone turned up a few times. This chain joins TRBV4-1 and TRBJ1-4; maybe TRBD1 (5 bases). Trimming took off 5 bases at V and 3 bases at J, with 13 bases between the two ends. The CDR3 loop spans 15 amino acids. CDR1 and CDR2 from the germline V gene are MGHRA and YSYEKL. The chain's CDR3 is CASSEVTVANEKLFF. The DNA for the CDR3 is TGCGCCAGCAGCGAAGTGACAGTCGCTAATGAAAAACTGTTTTTT.

V is TRBV28 and J is TRBJ2-5; D perhaps matches TRBD2 (6 bases). The DNA end favors TRBJ2-7, so the J call may be wrong. CDR1 and CDR2 from the germline V gene are MDHEN and SYDVKM. The CDR3 consists of 16 residues. CDR3 in amino acids: CASSLRSASEGYEQYF. The CDR3, as DNA: TGTGCCAGCAGTTTAAGGTCGGCTTCGGAGGGCTACGAGCAGTACTTC.

As concerns this clone: Other nucleotide sequences in the sample specify the same CDR3. The chain combines TRBV19 with TRBJ1-4; D call uncertain. Deletions cut 6 bases from V and 5 bases from J, with 4 bases between. Per germline, CDR1 LNHDA and CDR2 SQIVND (reference sequence). The CDR3 has 11 residues. In DNA form, the CDR3 reads TGTGCCAGTAGGACAAATGAAAAACTGTTTTTT. Encoded protein: CASRTNEKLFF. The full variable domain, rest sourced from reference TRBV19 and TRBJ1-4, is DGGITQSPKYLFRKEGQNVTLSCEQNLNHDAMYWYRQDPGQGLRLIYYSQIVNDFQKGDIAEGYSVSREKKESFPLTVTSAQKNPTAFYLCASRTNEKLFFGSGTQLSVL.

This chain links TRBV29-1 with TRBJ1-1, with unresolved D. V was pared by 1 base and J by 8 bases, with 5 bases between. The CDR3 runs to 10 residues. CDR1 is SQVTM, CDR2 ANQGSEA, per germline. CDR3 amino acids: CSVEGREAFF. The CDR3, as DNA: TGCAGCGTTGAAGGGAGGGAAGCTTTCTTT.

V gene TRBV6-6 combines with J gene TRBJ2-3, with a weak D call TRBD2 (5 bases). The germline gives CDR1 MNHNY, CDR2 SVGAGI (reference sequence). V was cut by 0 bases and J by 10 bases, with 5 bases left in between. The CDR3 is 11 amino acids. CDR3: CASSYSGAQYF. The CDR3 bases are TGTGCCAGCAGTTACTCCGGGGCGCAGTATTTT.

DNA for the CDR3: TGCGCCAGCAGCTTAACAGGGGCCCAGTACTTC. It encodes CASSLTGAQYF. The V and J genes are TRBV5-1 and TRBJ2-5; 7 bases map to TRBD1. The CDR3 sequence is 11 residues long. CDR1 and CDR2 (germline): SGHRS, YFSETQ. J lost 9 bases, V lost 2 bases, and 1 base had no gene match.

The rearrangement links TRBV5-4 to TRBJ2-5, with D perhaps matching TRBD1 (5 bases). CDR3 length equals 14 residues. CDR1 SGHNT and CDR2 YYREEE come from the germline V gene (reference sequence). Trimming stripped 1 base from V and 4 bases from J, with 11 bases between. The CDR3 sequence is CASSLWGSRETQYF. DNA for the CDR3: TGTGCCAGCAGCTTGTGGGGCAGTCGAGAGACCCAGTACTTC.

The chain is built from TRBV5-1 and TRBJ1-3, with 8 bases matching TRBD1. This CDR3 is built from 17 residues. Germline V gene sequence: CDR1 SGHRS, CDR2 YFSETQ. Trimming at V came to 0 bases and at J to 0 bases, leaving 5 bases not matched to a gene. The CDR3 DNA is TGCGCCAGCAGCTTGGGGACAGGGAGCCTCTCTGGAAACACCATATATTTT. It yields the protein CASSLGTGSLSGNTIYF.

The chain recombines TRBV6-1 with TRBJ1-1; 7 bases are a match to TRBD1. There are 17 residues in the CDR3. Germline-derived CDR1 and CDR2 are MNHNS and SASEGT. The J segment lost 3 bases and the V segment lost 2 bases, leaving 12 bases of the junction unmatched. CDR3 residues: CASSEQGGVWADTEAFF. The CDR3 DNA is TGTGCCAGCAGTGAACAGGGGGGTGTATGGGCCGACACTGAAGCTTTCTTT.